This T cell receptor (beta chain) was sequenced during a study of blood T cell repertoires in COVID-19. Study overall: T cells, B-cell-depleted T cells, or PBMCs supplied cDNA or gDNA.

The junction had 15 bases not matched to a gene; V was cut back by 5 bases and J by 9 bases. In germline, CDR1 is GTSNPN, CDR2 SVGIG (reference sequence). This CDR3 contains 17 residues. Original processing methods: Estimates of nucleated cell counts were drawn from the amplification of reference gene primers. Only in-frame clones appear in the TCRdb table, and some are missing; sequencing was by immunoSEQ multiplex PCR. The V and J calls and the clone size are those of that table, but D and trimming were determined from the DNA. Of approximately 52,000 clones in the sample, over 75% were seen once. The source is a human donor with active COVID-19. The donor label of this sample is uncertain. The V call is TRBV30, the J call TRBJ2-1, with 14 positions matching TRBD2. Sequenced material: peripheral blood. In DNA form, the CDR3 reads TGTGCCTGGGGACAAGGGACTAGCGGGAGAGGGGGGGGTGAGCAGTTCTTC. This sequence encodes CAWGQGTSGRGGGEQFF.